This T cell receptor (beta chain) was identified in a study of T cell changes during pregnancy in multiple sclerosis. TCRdb keeps only in-frame clones here, not all; method: immunoSEQ multiplex PCR. The table lists 45,000 to 55,000 clones, about nine tenths of them singletons. Germline V gives CDR1 SEHNR, CDR2 FQNEAQ (reference sequence). The junction had 2 bases not matched to a gene; V was cut back by 2 bases and J by 8 bases. This CDR3 is built from 14 residues. The chain joins TRBV7-9 to TRBJ1-6; 8 nucleotides agree with TRBD1. This clonotype was sampled from a female donor with multiple sclerosis, enrolled in a pregnancy study. The sample was CD4+ T cells from peripheral blood mononuclear cells, taken in the second trimester of pregnancy. The CDR3 reads CASSLQGAYSPLHF. The CDR3 DNA sequence: TGTGCCAGCAGCTTACAGGGGGCATATTCACCCCTCCACTTT.